Described below is a single T cell receptor beta chain sequence and its context. The target antigen is unknown. Germline-derived CDR1 and CDR2 are MNHNY and SVGAGI (reference sequence). V was clipped by 0 bases and J by 3 bases, with 9 bases between them. The CDR3 runs to 15 residues. Then a second PCR, running about 6 to 12 cycles, was carried out with a sample-barcoded 5' primer and a J-beta primer mix. A tag from a template-switch adaptor with 12 random nucleotides marked each cDNA molecule. Every sample gave at least 2.5 million paired-end reads containing CDR3. TCRdb re-called the 5' RACE reads with MiXCR, one entry per CDR3 protein. Among under 800,000 distinct CDR3 sequences, more than 40% were seen once, and the ten largest hold about 20%. The data belong to a study of blood T cells in healthy people across ages. Study-wide results and caveats: Older age coincided with a roughly linear decline in TCR beta diversity per million T cells.

The source material was blood. The V gene is TRBV6-6, the J gene TRBJ1-5; no reliable D call. This receptor was identified in a woman aged 55 to 70 in good health. The CDR3 DNA follows: TGTGCCAGCAGTTACTCGACTCAGCCCAATCAGCCCCAGCATTTT. Protein sequence: CASSYSTQPNQPQHF.